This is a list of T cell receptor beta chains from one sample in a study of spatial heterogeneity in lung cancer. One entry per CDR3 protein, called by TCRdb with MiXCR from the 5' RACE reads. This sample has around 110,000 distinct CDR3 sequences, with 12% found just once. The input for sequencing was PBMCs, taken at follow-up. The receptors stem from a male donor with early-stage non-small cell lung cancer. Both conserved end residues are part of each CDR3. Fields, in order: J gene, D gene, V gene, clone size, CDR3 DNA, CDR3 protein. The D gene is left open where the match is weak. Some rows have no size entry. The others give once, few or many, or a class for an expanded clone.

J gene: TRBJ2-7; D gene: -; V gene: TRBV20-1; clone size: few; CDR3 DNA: TGCAGTGCTAGAGAACGCGGGTCTAGGGGGGGCTACGAGCAGTACTTC; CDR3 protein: CSARERGSRGGYEQYF
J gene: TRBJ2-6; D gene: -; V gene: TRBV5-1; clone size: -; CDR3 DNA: TGCGCCAGCAGCCTTGCTCCTGGAGGCAACGTCCTGACTTTC; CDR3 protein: CASSLAPGGNVLTF
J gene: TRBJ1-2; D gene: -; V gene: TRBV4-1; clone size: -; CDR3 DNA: TGCGCCAGCAGCCAAGGCCGGTGGGGCGGCTATGGCTACACCTTC; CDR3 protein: CASSQGRWGGYGYTF
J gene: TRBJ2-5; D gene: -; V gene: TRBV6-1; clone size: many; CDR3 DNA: TGTGCCAGCAGTGATTGGACAGACCAAGAGACCCAGTACTTC; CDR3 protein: CASSDWTDQETQYF
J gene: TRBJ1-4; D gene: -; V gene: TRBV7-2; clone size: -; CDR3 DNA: TGTGCCAGCAGCCCCCCCTGGAGTAGGGGAAATGAAAAACTGTTTTTT; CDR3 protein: CASSPPWSRGNEKLFF
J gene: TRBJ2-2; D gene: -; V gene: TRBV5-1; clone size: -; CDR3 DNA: TGCGCCAGCAGCTCCCCGGGACTCCGACCCGGGGAGCTGTTTTTT; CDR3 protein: CASSSPGLRPGELFF
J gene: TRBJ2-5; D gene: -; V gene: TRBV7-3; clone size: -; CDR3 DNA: TGTGCCAGCAGCTCGGGACTCCCCGGGGAGACCCAGTACTTC; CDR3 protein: CASSSGLPGETQYF
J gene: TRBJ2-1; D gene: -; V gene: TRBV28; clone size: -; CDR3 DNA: TGTGCCAGCAGTTCGCCAGGGGTCCTTTACAATGAGCAGTTCTTC; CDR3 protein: CASSSPGVLYNEQFF
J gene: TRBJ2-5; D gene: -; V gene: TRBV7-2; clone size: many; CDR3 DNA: TGTGCCAGCAGCTTGGGCTTAGGCCAAGAGACCCAGTACTTC; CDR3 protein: CASSLGLGQETQYF
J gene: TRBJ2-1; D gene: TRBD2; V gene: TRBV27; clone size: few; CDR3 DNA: TGTGCCAGCAGTGTGGGACTAGCGGGGGGTGATGAGCAGTTCTTC; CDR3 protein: CASSVGLAGGDEQFF
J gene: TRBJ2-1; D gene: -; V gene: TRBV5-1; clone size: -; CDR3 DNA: TGCGCCAGCAGAACTGGTTCTTTGAACAATGAGCAGTTCTTC; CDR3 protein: CASRTGSLNNEQFF
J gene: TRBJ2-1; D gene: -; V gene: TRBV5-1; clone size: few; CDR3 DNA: TGCGCCAGCAGCCTCCAAGGGGCGCTCCCCGGCAATGAGCAGTTCTTC; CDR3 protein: CASSLQGALPGNEQFF
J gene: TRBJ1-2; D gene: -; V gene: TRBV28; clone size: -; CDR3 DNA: TGTGCCAGCAGTTTAGGCGGGGGAGCAAACTATGGCTACACCTTC; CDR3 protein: CASSLGGGANYGYTF
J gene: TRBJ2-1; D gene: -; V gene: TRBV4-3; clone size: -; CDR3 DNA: TGCGCCAGCAGCCAACTCCCCCCGGCATTCTCCACCTACAATGAGCAGTTCTTC; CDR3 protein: CASSQLPPAFSTYNEQFF
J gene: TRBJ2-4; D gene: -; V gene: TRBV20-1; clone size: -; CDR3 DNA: TGCAGTGCCCACGTGAGGGCCGGCAACATTCAGTACTTC; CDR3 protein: CSAHVRAGNIQYF
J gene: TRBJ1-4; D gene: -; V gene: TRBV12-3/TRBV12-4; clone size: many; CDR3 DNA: TGTGCCAGCAGTTTGGGAGGCAGTAGCGAAAAACTGTTTTTT; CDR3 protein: CASSLGGSSEKLFF
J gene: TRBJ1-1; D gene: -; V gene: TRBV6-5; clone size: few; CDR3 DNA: TGTGCCAGCAGCCAGACCAGGGGCACTGAAGCTTTCTTT; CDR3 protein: CASSQTRGTEAFF
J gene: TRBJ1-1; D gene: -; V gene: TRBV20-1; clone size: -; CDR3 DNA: TGCAGTGCGGCGGGACGGTTGAACACTGAAGCTTTCTTT; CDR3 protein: CSAAGRLNTEAFF
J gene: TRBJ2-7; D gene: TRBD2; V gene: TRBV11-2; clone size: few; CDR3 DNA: TGTGCCAGCAGCTTAGATTCCGGGGGGGCCTACGAGCAGTACTTC; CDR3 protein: CASSLDSGGAYEQYF
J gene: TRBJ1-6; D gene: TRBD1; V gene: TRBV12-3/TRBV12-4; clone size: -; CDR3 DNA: TGTGCCAGCAGTTCGGGACAGGTAACAAATTCACCCCTCCACTTT; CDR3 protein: CASSSGQVTNSPLHF
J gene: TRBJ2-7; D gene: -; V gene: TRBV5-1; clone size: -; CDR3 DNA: TGCGCCAGCAGCGAAAACAACTACGAGCAGTACTTC; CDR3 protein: CASSENNYEQYF
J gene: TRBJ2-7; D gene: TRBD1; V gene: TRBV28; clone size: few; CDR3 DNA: TGTGCCAGCAGCGACAGGGTCCCCGAGCAGTACTTC; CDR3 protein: CASSDRVPEQYF
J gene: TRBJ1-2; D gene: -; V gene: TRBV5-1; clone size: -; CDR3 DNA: TGCGCCAGCAGCTTGGTTCTGACCTATGGCTACACCTTC; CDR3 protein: CASSLVLTYGYTF
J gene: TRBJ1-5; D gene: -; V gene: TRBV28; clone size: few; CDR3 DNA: TGTGCCAGCAGTTTATTTACCTTTAGACGAGTTAGCAATCAGCCCCAGCATTTT; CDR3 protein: CASSLFTFRRVSNQPQHF
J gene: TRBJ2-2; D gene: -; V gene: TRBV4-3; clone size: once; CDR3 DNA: TGCGCCAGCAGCCCTGGGACAACCTCGAACACCGGGGAGCTGTTTTTT; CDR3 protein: CASSPGTTSNTGELFF